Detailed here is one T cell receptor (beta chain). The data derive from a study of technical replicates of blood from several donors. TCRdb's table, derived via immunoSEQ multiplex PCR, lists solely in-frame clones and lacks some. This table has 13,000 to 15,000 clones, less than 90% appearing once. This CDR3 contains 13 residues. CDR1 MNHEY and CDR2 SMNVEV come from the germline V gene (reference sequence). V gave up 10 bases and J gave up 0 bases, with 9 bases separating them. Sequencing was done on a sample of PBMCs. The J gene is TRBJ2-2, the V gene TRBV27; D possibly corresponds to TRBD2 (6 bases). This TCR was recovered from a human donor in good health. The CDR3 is CATGGSNTGELFF. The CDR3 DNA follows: TGTGCCACCGGAGGGTCGAACACCGGGGAGCTGTTTTTT.